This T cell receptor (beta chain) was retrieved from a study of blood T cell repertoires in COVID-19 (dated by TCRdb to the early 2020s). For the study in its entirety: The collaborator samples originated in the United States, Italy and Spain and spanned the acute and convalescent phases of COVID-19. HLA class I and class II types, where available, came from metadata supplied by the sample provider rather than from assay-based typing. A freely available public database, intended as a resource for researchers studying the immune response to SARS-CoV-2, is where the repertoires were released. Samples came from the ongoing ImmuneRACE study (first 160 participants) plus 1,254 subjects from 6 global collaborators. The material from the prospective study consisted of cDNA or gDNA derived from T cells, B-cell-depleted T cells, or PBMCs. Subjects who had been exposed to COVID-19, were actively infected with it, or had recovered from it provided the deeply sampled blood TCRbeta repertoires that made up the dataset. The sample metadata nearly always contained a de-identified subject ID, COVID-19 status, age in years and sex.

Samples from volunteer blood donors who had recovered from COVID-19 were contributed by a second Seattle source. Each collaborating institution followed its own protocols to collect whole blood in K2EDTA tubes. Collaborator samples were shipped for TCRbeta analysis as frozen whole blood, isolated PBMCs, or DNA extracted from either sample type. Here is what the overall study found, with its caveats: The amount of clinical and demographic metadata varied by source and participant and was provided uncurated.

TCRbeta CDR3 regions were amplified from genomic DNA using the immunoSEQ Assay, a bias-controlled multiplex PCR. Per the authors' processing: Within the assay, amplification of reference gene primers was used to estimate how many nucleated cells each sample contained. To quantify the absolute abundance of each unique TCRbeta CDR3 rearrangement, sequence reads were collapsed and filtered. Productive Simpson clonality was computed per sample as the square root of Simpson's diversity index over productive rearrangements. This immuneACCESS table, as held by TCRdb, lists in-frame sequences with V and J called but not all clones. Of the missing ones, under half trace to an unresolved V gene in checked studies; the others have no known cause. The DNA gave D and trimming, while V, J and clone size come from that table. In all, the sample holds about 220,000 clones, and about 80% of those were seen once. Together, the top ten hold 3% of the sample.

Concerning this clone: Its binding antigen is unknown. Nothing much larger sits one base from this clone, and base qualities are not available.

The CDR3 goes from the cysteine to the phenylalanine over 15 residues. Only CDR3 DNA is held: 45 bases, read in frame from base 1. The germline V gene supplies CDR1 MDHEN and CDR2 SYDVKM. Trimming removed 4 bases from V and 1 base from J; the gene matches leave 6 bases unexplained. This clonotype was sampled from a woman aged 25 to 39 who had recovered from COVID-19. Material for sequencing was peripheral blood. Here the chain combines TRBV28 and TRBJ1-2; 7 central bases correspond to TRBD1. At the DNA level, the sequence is TGTGCCAGCAGTTCACCACAGGGGATTAACTATGGCTACACCTTC. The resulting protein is CASSSPQGINYGYTF.